Here is one T cell receptor (beta chain) with its context. Its target is unknown. These data come from a study of shared clonotypes between healthy human individuals. Overall study findings and caveats: Clonotype sharing across several donors was observed for about 5.5% of naive CD4 clonotypes. Apart from blood, nothing was sampled; tissue repertoires likely differ.

The CDR3 has 15 residues. The germline V gene encodes CDR1 MNHEY and CDR2 SVGAGI. The ends lost 2 bases at V and 5 bases at J; junction bases unmatched: 5. The naive CD8 subset, CD45RO-negative cells positively selected for CCR7, excluded terminally differentiated effector memory CD45RA+ cells. Data came from immunoSEQ multiplex PCR; TCRdb stores just in-frame clones and leaves some out. This sample carries around 2,000,000 clones, approximately 94% of them seen once, and the ten largest clones take 0.85% to 1.2%. This chain joins TRBV6-5 and TRBJ2-3; TRBD1 matches 9 bases. Sequenced input: naive CD8+ T cells sorted from blood. This receptor was obtained from a man aged 18-30 years in good health. CDR3 loop: CASSYGTGTGDTQYF. Here the CDR3 DNA reads TGTGCCAGCAGTTACGGGACAGGGACCGGAGATACGCAGTATTTT.